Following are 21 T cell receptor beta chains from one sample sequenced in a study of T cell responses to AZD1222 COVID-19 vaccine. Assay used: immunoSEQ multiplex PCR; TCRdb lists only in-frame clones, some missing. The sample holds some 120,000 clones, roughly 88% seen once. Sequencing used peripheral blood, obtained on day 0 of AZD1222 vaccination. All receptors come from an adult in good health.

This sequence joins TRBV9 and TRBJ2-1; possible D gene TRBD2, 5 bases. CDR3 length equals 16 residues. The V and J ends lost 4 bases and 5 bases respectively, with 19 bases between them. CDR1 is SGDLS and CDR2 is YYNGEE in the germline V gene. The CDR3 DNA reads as TGTGCCAGCAGCCCACCCCGGCGGGCGGGCAACAATGAGCAGTTCTTC. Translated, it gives CASSPPRRAGNNEQFF.

The CDR3 DNA reads TGTGCCAGCAGTGAAGGGACAGGCCCCTATGGCTACACCTTC. It yields the protein CASSEGTGPYGYTF. The J gene is TRBJ1-2, the V gene TRBV6-1; 7 bases are shared with TRBD1. Germline values: CDR1 MNHNS, CDR2 SASEGT. This CDR3 has 14 residues. After removal of 1 base from V and 4 bases from J, the junction contained 3 bases not matched to a gene.

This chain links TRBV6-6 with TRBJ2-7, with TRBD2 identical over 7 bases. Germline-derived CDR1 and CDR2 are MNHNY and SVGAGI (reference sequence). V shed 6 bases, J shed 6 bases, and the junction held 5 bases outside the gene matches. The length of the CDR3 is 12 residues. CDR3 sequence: CASRGPGGEQYF. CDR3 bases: TGTGCCAGCAGGGGCCCGGGGGGCGAGCAGTACTTC.

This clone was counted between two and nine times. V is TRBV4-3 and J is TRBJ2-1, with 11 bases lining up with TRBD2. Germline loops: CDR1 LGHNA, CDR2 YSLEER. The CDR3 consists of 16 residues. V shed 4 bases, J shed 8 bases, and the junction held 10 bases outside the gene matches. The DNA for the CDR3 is TGCGCCAGCAGCCCCCAACTAGCGGGAGCTTTCGATGAGCAGTTCTTC. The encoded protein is CASSPQLAGAFDEQFF.

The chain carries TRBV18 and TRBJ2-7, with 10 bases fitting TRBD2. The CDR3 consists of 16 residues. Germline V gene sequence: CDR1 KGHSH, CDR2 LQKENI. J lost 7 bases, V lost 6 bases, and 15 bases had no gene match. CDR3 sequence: CASSLKGLAGVSEQYF. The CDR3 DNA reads TGTGCCAGCTCCCTTAAGGGGCTAGCGGGAGTGAGTGAGCAGTACTTC.

Here the CDR3 reads CASSIRGGSSYEQYF. Here the CDR3 DNA reads TGTGCCAGCAGCATCCGCGGGGGAAGCTCCTACGAGCAGTACTTC. The chain has TRBV13 and TRBJ2-7, with TRBD2 identical over 7 bases. With V trimmed by 5 bases and J by 0 bases, 7 bases remained unmatched. The CDR3 is 15 residues long. In germline, CDR1 is PRHDT, CDR2 FYEKMQ (reference sequence).

In DNA, the CDR3 is TGTGCCAGTAGAGCTTCCGGGACCGTAGCCTATGGCTACACCTTC. Protein product: CASRASGTVAYGYTF. The rearrangement joins TRBV19 to TRBJ1-2, with a tentative D call TRBD1 (5 bases). Germline lookup yields CDR1 LNHDA and CDR2 SQIVND (reference sequence). Trimming removed 6 bases at V and 4 bases at J, with 18 bases between. This CDR3 spans 15 amino acids.

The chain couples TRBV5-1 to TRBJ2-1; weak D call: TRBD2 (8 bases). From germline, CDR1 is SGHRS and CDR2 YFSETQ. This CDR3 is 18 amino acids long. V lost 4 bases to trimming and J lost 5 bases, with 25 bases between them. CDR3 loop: CASSLLTGWVAGNNEQFF. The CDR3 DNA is TGCGCCAGCAGCCTCCTGACAGGGTGGGTAGCGGGAAACAATGAGCAGTTCTTC.

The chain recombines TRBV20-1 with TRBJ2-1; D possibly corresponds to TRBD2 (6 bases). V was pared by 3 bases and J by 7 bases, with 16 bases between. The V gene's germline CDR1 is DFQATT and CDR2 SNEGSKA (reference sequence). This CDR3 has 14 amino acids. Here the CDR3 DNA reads TGCAGTGCTAGTCGGTCGGGAGAGCTAAATGAGCAGTTCTTC. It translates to CSASRSGELNEQFF.

The CDR3 here is CASRSASGANVLTF. In DNA, the CDR3 is TGTGCCAGCAGGAGTGCCTCTGGGGCCAACGTCCTGACTTTC. The genes are TRBV5-5 and TRBJ2-6, with D hard to call. The V end was cut by 5 bases, the J end by 0 bases, with 6 bases between. The CDR3 is made up of 14 amino acids. Germline assignment: CDR1 SGHKS and CDR2 YYEKEE (reference sequence).

This CDR3 reads CASGPMTGFGYEQYF. CDR3 DNA sequence: TGTGCTAGTGGCCCCATGACGGGGTTCGGTTACGAGCAGTACTTC. The chain has TRBV12-5 and TRBJ2-7, with D tentatively TRBD2 (5 bases). The CDR3 loop spans 15 amino acids. Germline lookup yields CDR1 LGHNT and CDR2 FRNRAP. V was trimmed by 6 bases and J by 4 bases, leaving 19 bases between them.

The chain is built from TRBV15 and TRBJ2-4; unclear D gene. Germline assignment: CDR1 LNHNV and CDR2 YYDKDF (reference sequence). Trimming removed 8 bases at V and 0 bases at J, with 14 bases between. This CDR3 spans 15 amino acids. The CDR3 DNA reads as TGTGCCACCGCCACTACCCTTCCAGCCAAAAACATTCAGTACTTC. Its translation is CATATTLPAKNIQYF.

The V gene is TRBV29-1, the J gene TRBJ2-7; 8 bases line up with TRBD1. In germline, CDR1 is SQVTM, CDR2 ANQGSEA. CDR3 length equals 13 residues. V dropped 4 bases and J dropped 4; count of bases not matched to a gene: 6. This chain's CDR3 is CSVATGGTYEQYF. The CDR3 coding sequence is TGCAGCGTTGCCACAGGGGGAACTTACGAGCAGTACTTC.

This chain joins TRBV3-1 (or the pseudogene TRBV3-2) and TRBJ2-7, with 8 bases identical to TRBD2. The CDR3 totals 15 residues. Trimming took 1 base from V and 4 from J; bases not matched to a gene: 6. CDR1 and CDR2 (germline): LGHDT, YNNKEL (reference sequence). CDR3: CASSQAGGRVYEQYF. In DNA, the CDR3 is TGTGCCAGCAGCCAAGCGGGAGGGCGTGTGTACGAGCAGTACTTC.

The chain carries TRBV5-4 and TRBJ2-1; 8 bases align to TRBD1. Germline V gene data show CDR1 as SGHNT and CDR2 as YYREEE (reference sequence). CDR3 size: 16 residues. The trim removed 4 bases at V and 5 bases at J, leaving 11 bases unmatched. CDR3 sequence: CASSPATGARNNEQFF. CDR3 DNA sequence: TGTGCCAGCAGCCCCGCGACAGGGGCACGTAACAATGAGCAGTTCTTC.

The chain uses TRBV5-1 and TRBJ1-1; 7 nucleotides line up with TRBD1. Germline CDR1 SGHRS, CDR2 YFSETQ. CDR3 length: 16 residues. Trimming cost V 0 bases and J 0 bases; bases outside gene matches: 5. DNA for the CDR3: TGCGCCAGCAGCTTGGACAAGGGGGCTTTGAACACTGAAGCTTTCTTT. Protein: CASSLDKGALNTEAFF.

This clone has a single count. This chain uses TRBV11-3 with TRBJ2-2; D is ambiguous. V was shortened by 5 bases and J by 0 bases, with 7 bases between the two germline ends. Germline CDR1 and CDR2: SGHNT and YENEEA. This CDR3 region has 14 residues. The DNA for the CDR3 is TGTGCCAGCAGCCTCGGATCGAACACCGGGGAGCTGTTTTTT. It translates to CASSLGSNTGELFF.

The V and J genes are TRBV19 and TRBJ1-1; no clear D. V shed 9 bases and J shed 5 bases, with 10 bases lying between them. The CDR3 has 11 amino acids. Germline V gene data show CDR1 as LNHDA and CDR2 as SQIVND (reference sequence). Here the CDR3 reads CASLFNTEAFF. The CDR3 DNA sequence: TGTGCCAGCCTATTTAATACTGAAGCTTTCTTT.

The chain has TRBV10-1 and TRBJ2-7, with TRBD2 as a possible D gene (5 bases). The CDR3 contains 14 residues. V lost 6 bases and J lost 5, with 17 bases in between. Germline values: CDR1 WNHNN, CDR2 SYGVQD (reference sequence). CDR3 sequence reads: CASSPNFSGHEQYF. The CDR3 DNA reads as TGCGCCAGCAGCCCAAATTTCAGCGGCCACGAGCAGTACTTC.

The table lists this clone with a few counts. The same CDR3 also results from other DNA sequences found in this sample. CDR3 amino acids: CASSQVQGYGYTF. As DNA, the CDR3 is TGTGCCAGCAGCCAAGTTCAAGGGTATGGCTACACCTTC. The chain combines TRBV14 with TRBJ1-2; unclear D gene. Trimming cost V 1 base and J 5 bases, with 8 bases left between them. This CDR3 is built from 13 residues. Looked up from germline, CDR1 is SGHDN and CDR2 is FVKESK.

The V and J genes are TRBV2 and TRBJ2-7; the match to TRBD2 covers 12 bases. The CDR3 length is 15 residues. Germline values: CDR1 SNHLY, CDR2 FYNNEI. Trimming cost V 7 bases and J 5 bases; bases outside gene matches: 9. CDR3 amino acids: CASTATSGGLNEQYF. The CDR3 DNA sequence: TGTGCCAGCACTGCCACTAGCGGGGGGCTCAACGAGCAGTACTTC.